Below are 11 T cell receptor beta chains sequenced from a single sample in a study of molecular identifiers for immune sequencing clone quantification. MiXCR, applied by TCRdb to the PCR reads, yields one record per CDR3 protein. The sample holds some 650,000 distinct CDR3 sequences; around 20% are singletons and the top ten take 0.7% to 1%. What was sequenced was naive CD8+ T cells from blood, with Jurkat cell RNA spiked in. Subset defined: FACS-sorted CD8+CD4-CCR7+CD45RA+ naive T cells. The receptors come from a human donor in good health. Some libraries in this study had Jurkat cell RNA spiked in.

The table lists this clonotype with a few counts. This chain joins TRBV4-3 and TRBJ2-5, with TRBD2 matching over 8 bases. There are 16 residues in the CDR3. The V gene end was trimmed by 0 bases and the J gene end by 5 bases; junction bases not matched to a gene: 8. CDR1 is LGHNA, CDR2 YSLEER, per germline. In nucleotides, the CDR3 is TGCGCCAGCAGCCAAGATCGGGCGGGGGGCCGGGAGACCCAGTACTTC. As protein: CASSQDRAGGRETQYF.

The rearrangement links TRBV29-1 to TRBJ2-7, with D possibly called TRBD1 or TRBD2 (6 bases each). The germline CDR1 and CDR2 sequences are SQVTM and ANQGSEA. The CDR3 spans 16 residues. Trimming took 1 base from V and 2 from J, leaving 18 bases between them. The CDR3 DNA follows: TGCAGCGTTGAAGGTCTGACCGGGGGCGAAACCTACGAGCAGTACTTC. Translated, it gives CSVEGLTGGETYEQYF.

Comment on this clonotype: The junction and the germline gene differ at one end; a read error may be behind it. The genes are TRBV6-5 and TRBJ2-3; 7 positions match TRBD1. Germline assignment: CDR1 MNHEY and CDR2 SVGAGI. The CDR3 covers 15 residues. CDR3 bases: TGTGCCGGCAGCCTGACAGGGTCCTCCACAGATACGCAGTATTTT. Its protein product is CAGSLTGSSTDTQYF.

V and J are TRBV12-3 or TRBV12-4 and TRBJ2-2; D ambiguous. V gave up 6 bases and J gave up 0 bases, with 8 bases separating them. The CDR3 is made up of 14 amino acids. The CDR3 DNA reads as TGTGCCAGCAGCGGACGGCCGAACACCGGGGAGCTGTTTTTT. Translation gives CASSGRPNTGELFF.

The sample holds many counts of this clonotype. V usage is TRBV12-3 or TRBV12-4 and J usage is TRBJ1-5, with D possibly being TRBD1 (5 bases). The CDR3 runs to 15 residues. The V and J ends lost 1 base and 4 bases respectively, with 11 bases between them. The CDR3 spells CASSLEGLRNQPQHF. The CDR3 DNA reads as TGTGCCAGCAGTTTAGAGGGGTTGAGGAATCAGCCCCAGCATTTT.

This clonotype was recorded many times. V usage is TRBV27 and J usage is TRBJ2-5, with TRBD2 matching 8 bases. CDR1 and CDR2 from the germline V gene are MNHEY and SMNVEV (reference sequence). The CDR3 covers 16 residues. V was pared by 1 base and J by 2 bases, with 6 bases of the junction left unmatched. The CDR3 nucleotides read TGTGCCAGCAGTTTATTAGGGGTAGCGGGGCAAGAGACCCAGTACTTC. It translates to CASSLLGVAGQETQYF.

This clonotype was seen many times. The CDR3 here is CASSLGTGGTYEQYF. For the CDR3, the DNA is TGTGCCAGCAGCTTGGGGACAGGGGGTACCTACGAGCAGTACTTC. This chain uses TRBV5-8 with TRBJ2-7; 10 bases match TRBD1. This CDR3 region has 15 residues. J gave up 2 bases and V 0 bases, and 2 bases lay outside the gene matches. Germline values: CDR1 SGHTS, CDR2 YDEGEE.

This clonotype was found many times. The chain uses TRBV20-1 and TRBJ2-4; 10 bases agree with TRBD1. The CDR3 length is 16 residues. Per the germline V gene, CDR1 is DFQATT and CDR2 is SNEGSKA (reference sequence). V trimming: 6 bases; J trimming: 3 bases; junction bases outside the gene matches: 11. CDR3 loop: CSAGGAGTGVKNIQYF. The CDR3 DNA reads TGCAGTGCCGGAGGGGCCGGGACAGGGGTCAAAAACATTCAGTACTTC.

For this clonotype: A read error is possible here, since a much larger clone lies one base away. This chain uses TRBV7-9 with TRBJ2-1, with D maybe TRBD2 (5 bases). The germline gives CDR1 SEHNR, CDR2 FQNEAQ (reference sequence). The CDR3 consists of 12 residues. DNA for the CDR3: TGTGCCATCAGCTTAGCGCCCGATGAGCAGTTCTTC. This gives the protein CAISLAPDEQFF.

This chain links TRBV6-6 with TRBJ1-4; 7 positions match TRBD1. Trimming cost V 7 bases and J 7 bases; bases outside gene matches: 9. This CDR3 spans 14 amino acids. Germline V gene sequence: CDR1 MNHNY, CDR2 SVGAGI (reference sequence). This CDR3 reads CASIAGTAGEKLFF. CDR3 bases: TGTGCCAGCATCGCCGGGACAGCGGGTGAAAAACTGTTTTTT.

Points on this clonotype: A much larger clone sits a single nucleotide away, making a read error possible. The V call is TRBV25-1, the J call TRBJ2-5; the D gene is possibly TRBD1 (6 bases). The CDR3 consists of 14 residues. Germline loops: CDR1 MGHDK, CDR2 SYGVNS. CDR3 coding DNA: TGTACCAGCAGTGCCTCCTCAGGGGTGGAGACCCAGTACTTC. It encodes CTSSASSGVETQYF.